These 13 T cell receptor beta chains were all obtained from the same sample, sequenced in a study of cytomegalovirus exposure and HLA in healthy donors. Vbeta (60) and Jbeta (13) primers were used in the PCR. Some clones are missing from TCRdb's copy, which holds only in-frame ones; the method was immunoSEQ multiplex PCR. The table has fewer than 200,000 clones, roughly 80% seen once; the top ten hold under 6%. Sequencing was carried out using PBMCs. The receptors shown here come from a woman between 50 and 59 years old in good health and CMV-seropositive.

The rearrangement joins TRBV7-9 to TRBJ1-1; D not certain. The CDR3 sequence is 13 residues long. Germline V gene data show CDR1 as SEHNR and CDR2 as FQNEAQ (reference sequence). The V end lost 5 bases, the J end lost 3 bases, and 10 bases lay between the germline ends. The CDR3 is CASSPIGYTEAFF. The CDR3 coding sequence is TGTGCCAGCAGCCCGATCGGGTACACTGAAGCTTTCTTT. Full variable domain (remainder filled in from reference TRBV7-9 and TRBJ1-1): DTGVSQNPRHKITKRGQNVTFRCDPISEHNRLYWYRQTLGQGPEFLTYFQNEAQLEKSRLLSDRFSAERPKGSFSTLEIQRTEQGDSAMYLCASSPIGYTEAFFGQGTRLTVV.

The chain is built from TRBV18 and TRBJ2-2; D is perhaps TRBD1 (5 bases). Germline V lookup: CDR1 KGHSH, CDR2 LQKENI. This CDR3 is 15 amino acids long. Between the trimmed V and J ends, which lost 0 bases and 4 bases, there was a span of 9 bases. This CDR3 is CASSPPRVVTGELFF. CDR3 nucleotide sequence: TGTGCCAGCTCACCACCCAGGGTGGTCACCGGGGAGCTGTTTTTT.

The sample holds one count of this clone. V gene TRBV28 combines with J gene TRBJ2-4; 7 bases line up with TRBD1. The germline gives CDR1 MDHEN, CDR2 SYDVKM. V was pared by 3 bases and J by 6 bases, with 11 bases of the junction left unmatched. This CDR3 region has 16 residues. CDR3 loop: CASSFEGAGGRNIQYF. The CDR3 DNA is TGTGCCAGCAGTTTTGAGGGGGCAGGAGGTAGAAACATTCAGTACTTC.

CDR3 bases: TGTGCCAGCAGTTATGGGACTGAGTTCACCGGGGAGCTGTTTTTT. This gives the protein CASSYGTEFTGELFF. The V gene is TRBV6-6, the J gene TRBJ2-2; maybe TRBD2 (6 bases). V lost 3 bases and J lost 4, with 12 bases in between. Looked up from germline, CDR1 is MNHNY and CDR2 is SVGAGI (reference sequence). The CDR3 spans 15 residues.

The CDR3 sequence is CASRGFVTEAFF. The CDR3 region has the DNA TGTGCCAGCAGGGGCTTCGTCACTGAAGCTTTCTTT. The V gene is TRBV6-6, the J gene TRBJ1-1, with D unclear. Per the germline V gene, CDR1 is MNHNY and CDR2 is SVGAGI (reference sequence). The V end was cut by 6 bases, the J end by 4 bases, with 9 bases between. The CDR3 loop spans 12 amino acids.

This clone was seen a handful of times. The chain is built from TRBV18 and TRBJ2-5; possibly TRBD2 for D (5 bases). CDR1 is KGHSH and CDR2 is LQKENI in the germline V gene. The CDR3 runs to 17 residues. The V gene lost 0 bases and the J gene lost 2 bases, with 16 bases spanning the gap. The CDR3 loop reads CASSPPNSRAGQETQYF. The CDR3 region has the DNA TGTGCCAGCTCACCACCAAATTCCCGGGCGGGTCAAGAGACCCAGTACTTC. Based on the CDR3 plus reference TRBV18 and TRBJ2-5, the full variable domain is NAGVMQNPRHLVRRRGQEARLRCSPMKGHSHVYWYRQLPEEGLKFMVYLQKENIIDESGMPKERFSAEFPKEGPSILRIQQVVRGDSAAYFCASSPPNSRAGQETQYFGPGTRLLVL.

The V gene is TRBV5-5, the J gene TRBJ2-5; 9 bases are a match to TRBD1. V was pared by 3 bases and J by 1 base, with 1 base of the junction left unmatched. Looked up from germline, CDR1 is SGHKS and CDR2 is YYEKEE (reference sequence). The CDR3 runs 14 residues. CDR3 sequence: CASSWGQGQETQYF. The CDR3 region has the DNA TGTGCCAGCAGCTGGGGACAGGGCCAAGAGACCCAGTACTTC.

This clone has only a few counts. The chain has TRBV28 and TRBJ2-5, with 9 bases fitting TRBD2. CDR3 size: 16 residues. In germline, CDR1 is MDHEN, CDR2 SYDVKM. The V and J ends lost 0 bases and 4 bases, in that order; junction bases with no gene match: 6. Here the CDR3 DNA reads TGTGCCAGCAGTTTATGGGCGGGAGGGGGGCGAGAGACCCAGTACTTC. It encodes CASSLWAGGGRETQYF.

The CDR3 DNA reads as TGTGCCAGCAGTTACTCGACGGGGGACAATGAGCAGTTCTTC. Its translation is CASSYSTGDNEQFF. V usage is TRBV6-5 and J usage is TRBJ2-1; the D gene is possibly TRBD2 (6 bases). The V end was cut by 0 bases, the J end by 5 bases, with 8 bases between. There are 14 residues in the CDR3. Germline lookup yields CDR1 MNHEY and CDR2 SVGAGI.

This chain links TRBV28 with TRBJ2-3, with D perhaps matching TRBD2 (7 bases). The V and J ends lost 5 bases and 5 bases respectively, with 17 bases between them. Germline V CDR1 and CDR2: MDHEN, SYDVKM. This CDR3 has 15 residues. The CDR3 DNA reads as TGTGCCAGCAGTGGGGCGGGGGCCCCTGGAGATACGCAGTATTTT. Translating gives CASSGAGAPGDTQYF.

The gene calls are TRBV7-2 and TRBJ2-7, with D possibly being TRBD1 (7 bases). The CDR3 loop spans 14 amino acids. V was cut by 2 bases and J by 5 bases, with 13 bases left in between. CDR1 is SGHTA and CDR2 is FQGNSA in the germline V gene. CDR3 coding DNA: TGTGCCAGCAGCTTAAGAGCCAGGGGGGACGAGCAGTACTTC. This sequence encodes CASSLRARGDEQYF.

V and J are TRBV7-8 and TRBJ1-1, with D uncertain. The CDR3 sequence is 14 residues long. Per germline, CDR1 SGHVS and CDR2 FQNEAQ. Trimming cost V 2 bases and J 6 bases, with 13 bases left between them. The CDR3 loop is CASSLSRLGAEAFF. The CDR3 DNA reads TGTGCCAGCAGCTTAAGCCGGCTAGGTGCTGAAGCTTTCTTT.

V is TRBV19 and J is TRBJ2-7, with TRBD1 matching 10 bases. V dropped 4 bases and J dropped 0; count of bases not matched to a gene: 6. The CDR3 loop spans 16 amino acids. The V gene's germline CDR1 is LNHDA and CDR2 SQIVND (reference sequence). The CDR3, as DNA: TGTGCCAGTAGTACCAGGGGACAGGGGAGCTCCTACGAGCAGTACTTC. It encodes CASSTRGQGSSYEQYF.